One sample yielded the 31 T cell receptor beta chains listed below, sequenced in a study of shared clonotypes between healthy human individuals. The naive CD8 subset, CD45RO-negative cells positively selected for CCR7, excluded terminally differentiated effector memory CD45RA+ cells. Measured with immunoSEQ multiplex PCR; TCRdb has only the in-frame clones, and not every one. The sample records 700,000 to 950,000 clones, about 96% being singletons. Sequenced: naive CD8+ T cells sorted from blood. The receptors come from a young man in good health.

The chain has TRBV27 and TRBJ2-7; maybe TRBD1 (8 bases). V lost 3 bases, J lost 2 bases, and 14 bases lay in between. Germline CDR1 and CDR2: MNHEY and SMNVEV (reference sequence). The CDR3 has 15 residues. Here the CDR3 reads CASSFGQGGPYEQYF. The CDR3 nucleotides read TGTGCCAGCAGTTTTGGACAGGGAGGGCCCTACGAGCAGTACTTC.

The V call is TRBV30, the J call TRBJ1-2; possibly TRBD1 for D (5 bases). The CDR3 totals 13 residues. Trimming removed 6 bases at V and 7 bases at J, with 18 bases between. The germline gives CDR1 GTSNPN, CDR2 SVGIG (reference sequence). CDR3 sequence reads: CACIGEWLGGYTF. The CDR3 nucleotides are TGTGCCTGTATAGGGGAATGGCTTGGTGGCTACACCTTC.

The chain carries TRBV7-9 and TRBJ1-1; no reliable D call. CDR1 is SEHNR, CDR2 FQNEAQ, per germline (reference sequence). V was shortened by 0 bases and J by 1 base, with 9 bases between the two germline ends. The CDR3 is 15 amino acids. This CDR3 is CASSLAGHSNTEAFF. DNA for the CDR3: TGTGCCAGCAGCTTAGCAGGCCACTCGAACACTGAAGCTTTCTTT.

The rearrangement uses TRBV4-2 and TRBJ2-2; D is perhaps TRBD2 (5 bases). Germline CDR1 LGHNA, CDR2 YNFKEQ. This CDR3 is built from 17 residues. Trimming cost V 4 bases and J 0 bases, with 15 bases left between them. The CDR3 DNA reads TGTGCCAGCAGCCTATGGACTGGGAACGCGAACACCGGGGAGCTGTTTTTT. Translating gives CASSLWTGNANTGELFF.

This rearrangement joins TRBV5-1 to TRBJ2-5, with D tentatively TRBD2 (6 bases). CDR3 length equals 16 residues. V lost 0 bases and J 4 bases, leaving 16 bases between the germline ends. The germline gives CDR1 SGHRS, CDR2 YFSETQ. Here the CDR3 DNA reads TGCGCCAGCAGCTTGGACGTCTTAGTGGGAGGAGAGACCCAGTACTTC. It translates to CASSLDVLVGGETQYF.

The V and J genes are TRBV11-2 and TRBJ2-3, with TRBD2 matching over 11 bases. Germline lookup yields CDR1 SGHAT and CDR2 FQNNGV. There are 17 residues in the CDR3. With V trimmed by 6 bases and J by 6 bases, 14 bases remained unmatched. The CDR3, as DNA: TGTGCCAGCAGGCACGGGACTAGCGGCCCCCCGGAGGATACGCAGTATTTT. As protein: CASRHGTSGPPEDTQYF.

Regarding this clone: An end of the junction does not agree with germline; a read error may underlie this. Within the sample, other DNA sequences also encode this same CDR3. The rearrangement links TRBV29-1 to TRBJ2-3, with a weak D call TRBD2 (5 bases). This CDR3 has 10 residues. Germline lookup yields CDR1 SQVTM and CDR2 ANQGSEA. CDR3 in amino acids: CSALTDTQYF. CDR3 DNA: TGTAGCGCTCTCACAGATACGCAGTATTTT.

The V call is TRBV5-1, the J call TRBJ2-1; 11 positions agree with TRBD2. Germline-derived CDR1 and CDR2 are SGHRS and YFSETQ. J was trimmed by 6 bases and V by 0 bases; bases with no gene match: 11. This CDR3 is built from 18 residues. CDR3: CASSLVDSGRVWGNEQFF. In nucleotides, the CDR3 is TGCGCCAGCAGCTTGGTCGATAGCGGGAGGGTTTGGGGCAATGAGCAGTTCTTC.

DNA for the CDR3: TGTGCCAGCAGTGAGGATCGTAGGGTTACCTACCAAGAGACCCAGTACTTC. Its translation: CASSEDRRVTYQETQYF. The chain links TRBV6-1 to TRBJ2-5; D call uncertain. CDR1 is MNHNS and CDR2 is SASEGT in the germline V gene. The CDR3 covers 17 residues. Trimming removed 3 bases at V and 0 bases at J, with 17 bases between.

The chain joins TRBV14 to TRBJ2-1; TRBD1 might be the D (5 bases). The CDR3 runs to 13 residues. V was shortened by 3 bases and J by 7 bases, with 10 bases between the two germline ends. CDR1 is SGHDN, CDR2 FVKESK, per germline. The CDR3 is CASSQQGGNEQFF. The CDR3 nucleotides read TGTGCCAGCAGCCAGCAGGGTGGGAATGAGCAGTTCTTC.

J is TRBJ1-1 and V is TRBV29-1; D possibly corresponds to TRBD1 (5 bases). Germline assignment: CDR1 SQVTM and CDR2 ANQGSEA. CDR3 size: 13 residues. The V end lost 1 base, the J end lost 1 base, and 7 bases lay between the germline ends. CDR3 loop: CSVEGGGNTEAFF. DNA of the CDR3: TGCAGCGTTGAAGGGGGGGGGAACACTGAAGCTTTCTTT.

CDR3 DNA sequence: TGTGCCAGCAGCTTAAGACAGGGAGTATTTGGGGACACTGAAGCTTTCTTT. Translation gives CASSLRQGVFGDTEAFF. The genes are TRBV7-8 and TRBJ1-1; TRBD1 matches at 7 bases. The length of the CDR3 is 17 residues. The germline CDR1 and CDR2 sequences are SGHVS and FQNEAQ. V lost 2 bases, J lost 3 bases, and 12 bases stayed unmatched.

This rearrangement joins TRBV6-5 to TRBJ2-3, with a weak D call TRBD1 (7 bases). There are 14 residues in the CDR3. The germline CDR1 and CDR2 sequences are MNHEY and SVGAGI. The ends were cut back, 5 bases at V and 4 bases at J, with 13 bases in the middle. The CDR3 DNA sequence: TGTGCCAGCAGTCAAGGAGGGACAGCAGATACGCAGTATTTT. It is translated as CASSQGGTADTQYF.

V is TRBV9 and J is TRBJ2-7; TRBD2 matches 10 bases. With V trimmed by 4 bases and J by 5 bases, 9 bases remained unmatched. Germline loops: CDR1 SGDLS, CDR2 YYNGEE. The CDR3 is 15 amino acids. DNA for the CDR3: TGTGCCAGCAGCCCCAGCGGGAGGGCCGGTAACGAGCAGTACTTC. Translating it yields CASSPSGRAGNEQYF.

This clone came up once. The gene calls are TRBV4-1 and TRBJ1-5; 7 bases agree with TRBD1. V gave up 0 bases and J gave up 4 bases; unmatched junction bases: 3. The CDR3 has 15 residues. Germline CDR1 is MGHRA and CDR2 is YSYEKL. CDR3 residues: CASSQDGQDNQPQHF. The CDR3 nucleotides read TGCGCCAGCAGCCAAGACGGACAGGATAATCAGCCCCAGCATTTT.

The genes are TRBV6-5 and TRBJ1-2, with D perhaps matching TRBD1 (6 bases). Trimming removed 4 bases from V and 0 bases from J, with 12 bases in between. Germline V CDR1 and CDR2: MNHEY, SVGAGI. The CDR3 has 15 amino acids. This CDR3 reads CASSFEPGANYGYTF. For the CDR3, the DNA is TGTGCCAGCAGTTTCGAGCCAGGGGCTAACTATGGCTACACCTTC.

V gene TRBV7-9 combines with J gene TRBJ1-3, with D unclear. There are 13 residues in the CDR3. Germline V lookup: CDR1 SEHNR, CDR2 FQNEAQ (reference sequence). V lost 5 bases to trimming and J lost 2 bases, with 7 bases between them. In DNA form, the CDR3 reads TGTGCCAGCAGCGGAACCCCTGGAAACACCATATATTTT. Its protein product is CASSGTPGNTIYF.

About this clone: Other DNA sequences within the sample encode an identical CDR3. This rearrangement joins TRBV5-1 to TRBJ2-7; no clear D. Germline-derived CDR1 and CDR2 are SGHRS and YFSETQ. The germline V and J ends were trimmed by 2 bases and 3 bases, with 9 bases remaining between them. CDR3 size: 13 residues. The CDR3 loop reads CASSLGRDYEQYF. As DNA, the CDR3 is TGCGCCAGCAGCTTAGGCCGAGACTACGAGCAGTACTTC.

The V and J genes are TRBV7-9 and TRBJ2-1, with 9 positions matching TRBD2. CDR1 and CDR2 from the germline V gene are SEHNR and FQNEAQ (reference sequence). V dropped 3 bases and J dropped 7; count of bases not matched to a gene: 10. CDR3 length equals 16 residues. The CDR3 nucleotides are TGTGCCAGCAGCTTCCTTGGTAGCGGGGGCCAGAATGAGCAGTTCTTC. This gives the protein CASSFLGSGGQNEQFF.

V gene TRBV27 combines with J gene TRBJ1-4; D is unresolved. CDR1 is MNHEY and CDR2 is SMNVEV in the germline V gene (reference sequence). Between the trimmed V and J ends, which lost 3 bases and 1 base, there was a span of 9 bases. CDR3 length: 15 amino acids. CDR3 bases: TGTGCCAGCAGTTTTGTGCCAGGAACTAATGAAAAACTGTTTTTT. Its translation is CASSFVPGTNEKLFF.

The CDR3 here is CASSQAGTSGPNNEQFF. The CDR3 DNA is TGCGCCAGCAGCCAAGCCGGGACTAGCGGGCCGAACAATGAGCAGTTCTTC. V gene TRBV4-1 combines with J gene TRBJ2-1, with 12 bases identical to TRBD2. The J segment lost 5 bases and the V segment lost 1 base, leaving 6 bases of the junction unmatched. The germline gives CDR1 MGHRA, CDR2 YSYEKL. This CDR3 contains 17 residues.

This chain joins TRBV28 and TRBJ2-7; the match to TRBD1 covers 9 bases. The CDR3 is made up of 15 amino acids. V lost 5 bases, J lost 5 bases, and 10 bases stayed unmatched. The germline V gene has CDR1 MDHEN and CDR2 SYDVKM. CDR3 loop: CASSDHLRTGDEQYF. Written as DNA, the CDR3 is TGTGCCAGCAGTGATCACCTACGGACAGGGGACGAGCAGTACTTC.

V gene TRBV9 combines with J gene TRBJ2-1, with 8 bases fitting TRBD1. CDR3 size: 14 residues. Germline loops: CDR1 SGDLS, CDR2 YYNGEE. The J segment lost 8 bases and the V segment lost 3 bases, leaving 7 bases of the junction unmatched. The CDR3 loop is CASSGDRPTYEQFF. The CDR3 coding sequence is TGTGCCAGCAGCGGGGACAGGCCCACTTATGAGCAGTTCTTC.

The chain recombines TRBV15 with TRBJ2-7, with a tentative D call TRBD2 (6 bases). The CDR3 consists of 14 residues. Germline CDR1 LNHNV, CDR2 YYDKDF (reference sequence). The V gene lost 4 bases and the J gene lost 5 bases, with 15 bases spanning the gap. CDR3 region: CATSKFGGMDEQYF. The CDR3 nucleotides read TGTGCCACCAGCAAATTCGGCGGGATGGACGAGCAGTACTTC.

The CDR3 loop is CASSLQGAWNTEAFF. CDR3 coding DNA: TGTGCCAGCAGCTTACAGGGGGCATGGAACACTGAAGCTTTCTTT. The chain links TRBV7-2 to TRBJ1-1, with 8 bases matching TRBD1. J lost 1 base, V lost 2 bases, and 3 bases had no gene match. From germline, CDR1 is SGHTA and CDR2 FQGNSA. The CDR3 runs to 15 residues.

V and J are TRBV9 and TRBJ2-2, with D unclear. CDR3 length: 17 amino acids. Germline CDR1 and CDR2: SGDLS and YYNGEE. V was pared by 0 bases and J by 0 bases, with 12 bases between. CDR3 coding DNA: TGTGCCAGCAGCGTAGAGGATCGGAGACCGAACACCGGGGAGCTGTTTTTT. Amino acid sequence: CASSVEDRRPNTGELFF.

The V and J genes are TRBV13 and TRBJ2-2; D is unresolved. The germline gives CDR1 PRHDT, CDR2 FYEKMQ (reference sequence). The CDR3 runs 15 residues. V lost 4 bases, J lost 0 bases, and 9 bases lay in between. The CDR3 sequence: CASSSDITNTGELFF. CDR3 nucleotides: TGTGCCAGCAGCTCCGACATCACGAACACCGGGGAGCTGTTTTTT.

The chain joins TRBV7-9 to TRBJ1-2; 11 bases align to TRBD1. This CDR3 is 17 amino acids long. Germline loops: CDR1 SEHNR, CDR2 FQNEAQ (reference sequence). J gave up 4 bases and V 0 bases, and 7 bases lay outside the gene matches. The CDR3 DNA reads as TGTGCCAGCAGCTTAGCCAGGACAGGGGGCGACGTCTATGGCTACACCTTC. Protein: CASSLARTGGDVYGYTF.

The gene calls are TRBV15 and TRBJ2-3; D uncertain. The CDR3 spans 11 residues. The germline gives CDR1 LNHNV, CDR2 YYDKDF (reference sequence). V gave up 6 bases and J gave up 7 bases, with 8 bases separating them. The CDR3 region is CATSTQYTQYF. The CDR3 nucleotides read TGTGCCACCAGTACACAATATACGCAGTATTTT. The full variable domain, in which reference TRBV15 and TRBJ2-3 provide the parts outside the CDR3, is DAMVIQNPRYQVTQFGKPVTLSCSQTLNHNVMYWYQQKSSQAPKLLFHYYDKDFNNEADTPDNFQSRRPNTSFCFLDIRSPGLGDTAMYLCATSTQYTQYFGPGTRLTVL.

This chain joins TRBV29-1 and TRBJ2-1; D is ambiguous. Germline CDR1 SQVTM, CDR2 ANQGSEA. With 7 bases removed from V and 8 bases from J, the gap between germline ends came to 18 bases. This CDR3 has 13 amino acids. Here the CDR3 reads CSAFSIAGYEQFF. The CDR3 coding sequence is TGCAGCGCCTTTTCAATAGCCGGGTATGAGCAGTTCTTC.

CDR3 bases: TGTGCCAGCAGCTCGCAAAACACCGGGGAGCTGTTTTTT. It yields the protein CASSSQNTGELFF. The chain combines TRBV11-3 with TRBJ2-2; no firm D call. Trimming took 4 bases from V and 2 from J, leaving 5 bases between them. The CDR3 totals 13 residues. CDR1 is SGHNT, CDR2 YENEEA, per germline.